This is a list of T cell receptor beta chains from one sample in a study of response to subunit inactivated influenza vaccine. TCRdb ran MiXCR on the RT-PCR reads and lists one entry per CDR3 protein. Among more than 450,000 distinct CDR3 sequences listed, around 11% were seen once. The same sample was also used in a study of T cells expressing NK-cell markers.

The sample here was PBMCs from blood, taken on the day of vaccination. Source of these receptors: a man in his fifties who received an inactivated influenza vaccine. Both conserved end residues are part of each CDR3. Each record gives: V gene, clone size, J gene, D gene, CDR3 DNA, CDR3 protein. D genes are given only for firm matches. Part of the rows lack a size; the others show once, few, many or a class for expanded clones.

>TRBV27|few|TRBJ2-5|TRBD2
TGTGCCAGCACCTCCGCGGGGGAAGAGACCCAGTACTTC
CASTSAGEETQYF
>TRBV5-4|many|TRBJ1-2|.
TGTGCCAGCAGCATCGACAGAAACTATGGCTACACCTTC
CASSIDRNYGYTF
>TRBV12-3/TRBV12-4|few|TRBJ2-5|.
TGTGCCAGCAAAGACCGGCAAGAGACCCAGTACTTC
CASKDRQETQYF
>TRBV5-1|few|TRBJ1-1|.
TGCGCCAGCAGCAATCAAGCGGCGGGAGGGACTGAAGCTTTCTTT
CASSNQAAGGTEAFF
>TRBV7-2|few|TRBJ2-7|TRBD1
TGTGCCAGCAGCTACGGGACAGGGTGGTACGAGCAGTACTTC
CASSYGTGWYEQYF
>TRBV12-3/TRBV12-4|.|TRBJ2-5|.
TGTGCCAGCACCTCCCAGGGAGTGGAGACCCAGTACTTC
CASTSQGVETQYF
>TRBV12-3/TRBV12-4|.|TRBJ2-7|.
TGTGCCAGCAGAGGGGACCGTACCGAGCAGTACTTC
CASRGDRTEQYF
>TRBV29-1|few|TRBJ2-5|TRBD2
TGCAGCGTTATGCCCAGCGGGGCGGGGGAGACCCAGTACTTC
CSVMPSGAGETQYF
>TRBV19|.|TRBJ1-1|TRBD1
TGTGCCAGTGGGAGGACAGGGAAGACTGAAGCTTTCTTT
CASGRTGKTEAFF
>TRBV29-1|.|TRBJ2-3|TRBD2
TGCAGCGTGGGAGCGGGGGGGCCTGGAGATACGCAGTATTTT
CSVGAGGPGDTQYF
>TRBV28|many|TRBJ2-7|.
TGTGCCATCTCGCCGTCCGGTACCTACGAGCAGTACTTC
CAISPSGTYEQYF
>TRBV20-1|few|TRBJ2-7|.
TGCAGTGCTAGGAACGGACAGTACTACGAGCAGTACTTC
CSARNGQYYEQYF
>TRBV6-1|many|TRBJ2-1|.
TGTGCCAGCAAATCGGGGGCACTCCTCTACAATGAGCAGTTCTTC
CASKSGALLYNEQFF
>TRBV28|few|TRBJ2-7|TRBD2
TGTGCCAGCAGTTACTCGGGGGGGACAACTCGTACCTACGAGCAGTACTTC
CASSYSGGTTRTYEQYF
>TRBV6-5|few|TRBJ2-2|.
TGTGCCAGCAGTTACTCCCCCAGGGCTGGCACCGGGGAGCTGTTTTTT
CASSYSPRAGTGELFF
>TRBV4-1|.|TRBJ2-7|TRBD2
TGCGCCAGCAGCCAAGCTTGGGCTAGCGGGGGCACCTACGAGCAGTACTTC
CASSQAWASGGTYEQYF
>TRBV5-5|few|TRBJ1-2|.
TGTGCCAGCAGCTTGGGTTGGGGCCCTAACTATGGCTACACCTTC
CASSLGWGPNYGYTF
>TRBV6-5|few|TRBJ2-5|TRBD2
TGTGCCAGCAGTTATACTAGCGGGGCCTGGGAGACCCAGTACTTC
CASSYTSGAWETQYF
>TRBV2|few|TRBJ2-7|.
TGTGCCAGCAGTGAAGGGTACAAGTCAGGCGAGCAGTACTTC
CASSEGYKSGEQYF
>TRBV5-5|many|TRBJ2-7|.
TGTGCCAGCAGCTTGGACGGGCAGGGATTTACCTACGAGCAGTACTTC
CASSLDGQGFTYEQYF
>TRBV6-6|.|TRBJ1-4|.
TGTGCCAGCAGTTATCGCTTGCCCGAAAAACTGTTTTTT
CASSYRLPEKLFF
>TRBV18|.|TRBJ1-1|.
TGTGCCAGCTCACCGTACACTGAGAACACTGAAGCTTTCTTT
CASSPYTENTEAFF
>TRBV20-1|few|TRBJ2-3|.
TGCAGTGCCAAAAAAGCTACCCGGGACAGAAGTCGACGGGAGCCCACAGATACGCAGTATTTT
CSAKKATRDRSRREPTDTQYF
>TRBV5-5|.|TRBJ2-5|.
TGTGCCAGCAGCTTGGTGTGGCGGGAGACCCAGTACTTC
CASSLVWRETQYF
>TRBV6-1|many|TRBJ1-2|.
TGTGCCAGCACCGAGACCCGACCTCAGGGAAGGGGCTACACCTTC
CASTETRPQGRGYTF
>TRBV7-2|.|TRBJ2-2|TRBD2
TGTGCCAGCAGCAAGGCGCGTGCGGGGGGTAACACCGGGGAGCTGTTTTTT
CASSKARAGGNTGELFF
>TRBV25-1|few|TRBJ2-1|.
TGTGCCAGCAGTCGACTACGGAGTTCCTCCTACAATGAGCAGTTCTTC
CASSRLRSSSYNEQFF
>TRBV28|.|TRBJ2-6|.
TGTGCCAGCAGTTTATGGGGGGCGCGTTCAGGGGCCAACGTCCTGACTTTC
CASSLWGARSGANVLTF
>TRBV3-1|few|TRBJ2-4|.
TGTGCCAGCAGCCAAGACAGCCACAACCCTTCCAAAAACATTCAGTACTTC
CASSQDSHNPSKNIQYF
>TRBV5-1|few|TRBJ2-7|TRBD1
TGCGCCAGCAGCTCCGGACAGGGGGAGTTCGAGCAGTACTTC
CASSSGQGEFEQYF
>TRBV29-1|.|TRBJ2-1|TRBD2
TGCAGCGTTGAACTCCGGGACTATTCCGGCGATGAGCAGTTCTTC
CSVELRDYSGDEQFF
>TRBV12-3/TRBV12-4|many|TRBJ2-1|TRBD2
TGTGCCAGCAGTTCCTCGGGACTAGCGTTGAATGAGCAGTTCTTC
CASSSSGLALNEQFF
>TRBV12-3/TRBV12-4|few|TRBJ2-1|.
TGTGCCAGCAGAGGGATCGTCGGGGATGAGCAGTTCTTC
CASRGIVGDEQFF
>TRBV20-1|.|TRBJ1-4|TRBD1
TGCAGTGCTCCCGGGACAGGGAAAAAAAAACTGTTTTTT
CSAPGTGKKKLFF
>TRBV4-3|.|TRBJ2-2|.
TGCGCCAGCAGCCAACAAGATGAGTCAACAACCTGGGGGACCGGGGAGCTGTTTTTT
CASSQQDESTTWGTGELFF
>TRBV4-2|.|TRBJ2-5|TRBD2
TGTGCCAGCAGCCAAGATCAAAGCGGGGGTTTGAAGACCCAGTACTTC
CASSQDQSGGLKTQYF
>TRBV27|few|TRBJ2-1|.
TGTGCCAGCAGTTTAAAAAGAGACAATGAGCAGTTCTTC
CASSLKRDNEQFF
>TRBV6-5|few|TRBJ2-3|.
TGTGCCAGCAGCTACCCTTATCTTTACGGGCAGCCCTCAGGTGATACGCAGTATTTT
CASSYPYLYGQPSGDTQYF
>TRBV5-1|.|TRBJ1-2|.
TGCGCCAGCAGCTTGGACAGTCAAGCTAACTATGGCTACACCTTC
CASSLDSQANYGYTF
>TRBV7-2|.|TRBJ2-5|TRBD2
TGTGCCAGCAGCTTACAGGAGCGGGGGGGCGCAGAGACCCAGTACTTC
CASSLQERGGAETQYF
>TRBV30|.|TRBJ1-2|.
TGTGCCTGGAGCGGGGAGGTCTATGGCTACACCTTC
CAWSGEVYGYTF
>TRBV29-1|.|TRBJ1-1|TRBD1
TGCAGCGTGGGGGGACAGGGACCCCGATCCACTGAAGCTTTCTTT
CSVGGQGPRSTEAFF
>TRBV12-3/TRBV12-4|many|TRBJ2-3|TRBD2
TGTGCCAGCAGTATCGGCCTAGCGGGTACGCAGTATTTT
CASSIGLAGTQYF
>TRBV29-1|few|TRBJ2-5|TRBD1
TGCAGCGTCTCAACAGGGGGGGAGACCCAGTACTTC
CSVSTGGETQYF
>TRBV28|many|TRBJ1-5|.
TGTGCCAGCAGTTTGACAGCCAATCAGCCCCAGCATTTT
CASSLTANQPQHF
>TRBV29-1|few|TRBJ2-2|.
TGCAGCGCCCGAGCGCGGAACACCGGGGAGCTGTTTTTT
CSARARNTGELFF
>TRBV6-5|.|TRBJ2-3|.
TGTGCCAGCAGTTACTCCCAGGGTGGCACAGATACGCAGTATTTT
CASSYSQGGTDTQYF
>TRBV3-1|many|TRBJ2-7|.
TGTGCCAGCAGCCAAGGCGGCAGGGAGCAGTACTTC
CASSQGGREQYF
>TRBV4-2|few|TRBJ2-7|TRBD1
TGTGCCAGCAGCCATGCGGGACAGGGAGGCTACGAGCAGTACTTC
CASSHAGQGGYEQYF
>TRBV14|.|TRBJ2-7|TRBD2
TGTGCCAGCAGCCAAGTAGCGGGAGGCTCCTACGAGCAGTACTTC
CASSQVAGGSYEQYF
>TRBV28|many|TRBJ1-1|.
TGTGCCAGCAGTTTAGGGGGGCTCGGCACTGAAGCTTTCTTT
CASSLGGLGTEAFF
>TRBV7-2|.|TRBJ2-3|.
TGTGCCAGCGGGAGCCCAGATACGCAGTATTTT
CASGSPDTQYF
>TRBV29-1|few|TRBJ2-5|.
TGCAGCGTTGGTGGGGGGCTCGATTCCCAGTACTTC
CSVGGGLDSQYF
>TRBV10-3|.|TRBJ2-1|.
TGTGCCATCAGTGGGGGGCTTTACAATGAGCACTTCTTC
CAISGGLYNEHFF
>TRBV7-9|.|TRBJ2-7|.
TGTGCCAGCAGCTTTGCAAAATTGTCCTACGAGCAGTACTTC
CASSFAKLSYEQYF